This T cell receptor beta chain derives from a study of blood T cell repertoires in COVID-19. In the original processing: Using reference gene primer amplification, nucleated cell counts were estimated. Data came from immunoSEQ multiplex PCR; TCRdb stores just in-frame clones and leaves some out. V, J and clone size were drawn from that table, and D and trimming were deduced from the DNA. The sample includes approximately 300,000 clones, over 75% seen only once; the top ten take 8.5% to 12%. The germline CDR1 and CDR2 sequences are SNHLY and FYNNEI. The CDR3 has 15 residues. The V and J ends lost 6 bases and 1 base, in that order; junction bases with no gene match: 9. Assignment of participants to cohorts was predicated upon participant-reported clinical history.

The rearrangement uses TRBV2 and TRBJ2-7; TRBD1 matches at 7 bases. Specimen: PBMCs or T cells enriched from blood (not recorded which). The sequence derives from a woman under 30 who had recovered from COVID-19. The CDR3 nucleotides are TGTGCCAGCAGAACGTACACAGGGGCATCCTACGAGCAGTACTTC. Translating it yields CASRTYTGASYEQYF.